The next 23 T cell receptor beta chains were all read from a single sample in a study of identical twins. TCRdb independently ran MiXCR on the 5' RACE reads; one entry per CDR3 protein. The sample includes 1.5 million to 2 million distinct CDR3 sequences, under 35% seen only once; the top ten take approximately 0.29%. The sequencing sample was made of cord blood. Source of these receptors: a newborn girl in good health.

This clonotype was seen ten or more times. The chain recombines TRBV7-2 with TRBJ2-5; 13 bases align to TRBD2. Germline assignment: CDR1 SGHTA and CDR2 FQGNSA. J gave up 7 bases and V 0 bases, and 2 bases lay outside the gene matches. This CDR3 contains 15 residues. For the CDR3, the DNA is TGTGCCAGCAGCTTAGCTCGGACTAGCGGGGGGACCCAGTACTTC. Encoded protein: CASSLARTSGGTQYF.

The genes are TRBV5-1 and TRBJ1-1; 7 bases map to TRBD1. Germline V CDR1 and CDR2: SGHRS, YFSETQ. The V gene end was trimmed by 0 bases and the J gene end by 3 bases; junction bases not matched to a gene: 8. This CDR3 is built from 16 residues. CDR3 in amino acids: CASSLVDRVTDTEAFF. For the CDR3, the DNA is TGCGCCAGCAGCTTGGTCGACAGGGTAACGGACACTGAAGCTTTCTTT.

This clonotype showed up just a few times. The chain uses TRBV5-6 and TRBJ1-6; 8 bases are shared with TRBD1. The CDR3 contains 14 residues. Per germline, CDR1 SGHDT and CDR2 YYEEEE. Trimming cost V 4 bases and J 6 bases; bases outside gene matches: 3. The CDR3 loop reads CASSRTGSNSPLHF. The CDR3, as DNA: TGTGCCAGCAGCCGGACAGGGAGTAATTCACCCCTCCACTTT.

This clonotype turned up a few times. The gene calls are TRBV3-1 and TRBJ2-7; TRBD1 matches 8 bases. The germline V gene has CDR1 LGHDT and CDR2 YNNKEL (reference sequence). Trimming removed 5 bases from V and 2 bases from J; junction bases left unmatched: 8. This CDR3 contains 15 residues. The CDR3 coding sequence is TGTGCCAGCAGCTCCGTAGTGGACAGGGCCTACGAGCAGTACTTC. Amino acid sequence: CASSSVVDRAYEQYF.

The rearrangement joins TRBV20-1 to TRBJ1-2; weak D call: TRBD1 (5 bases). Germline V gives CDR1 DFQATT, CDR2 SNEGSKA (reference sequence). V was cut by 8 bases and J by 1 base, with 20 bases left in between. This CDR3 region has 15 residues. CDR3 amino acids: CSSNAGRDYNYGYTF. The DNA of the CDR3 is TGCAGTTCGAACGCGGGCAGGGATTATAACTATGGCTACACCTTC.

This clonotype was recorded a few times. The chain has TRBV12-3 or TRBV12-4 and TRBJ1-2, with 7 bases identical to TRBD1. V lost 7 bases and J lost 7; bases outside the gene matches: 9. This CDR3 has 13 residues. CDR3 coding DNA: TGTGCCAGCAAGGGCTCCCACAGGGGTGGCTACACCTTC. As protein: CASKGSHRGGYTF.

This clonotype has just a few counts. The chain employs TRBV11-2 and TRBJ1-4, with unresolved D. Trimming pared 4 bases from V and 8 bases from J, leaving 17 bases between. Germline loops: CDR1 SGHAT, CDR2 FQNNGV. This CDR3 is built from 15 residues. CDR3 bases: TGTGCCAGCAGCTCTAGACGGACCATCAAGGAAAAACTGTTTTTT. As protein: CASSSRRTIKEKLFF. The variable domain in full, with the rest retrieved from reference TRBV11-2 and TRBJ1-4, is EAGVAQSPRYKIIEKRQSVAFWCNPISGHATLYWYQQILGQGPKLLIQFQNNGVVDDSQLPKDRFSAERLKGVDSTLKIQPAKLEDSAVYLCASSSRRTIKEKLFFGSGTQLSVL.

This chain links TRBV10-3 with TRBJ2-1; the D call may be TRBD1 or TRBD2 (5 bases each). The germline V gene encodes CDR1 ENHRY and CDR2 SYGVKD. Trimming pared 1 base from V and 9 bases from J, leaving 7 bases between. CDR3 length equals 12 residues. CDR3 bases: TGTGCCATCAGTGAGTATGGGGGTGAGCAGTTCTTC. It yields the protein CAISEYGGEQFF.

This clonotype was picked up a small number of times. V is TRBV3-1 and J is TRBJ2-3; D ambiguous. The CDR3 loop spans 14 amino acids. Trimming took 2 bases from V and 0 from J, leaving 6 bases between them. Germline CDR1 and CDR2: LGHDT and YNNKEL (reference sequence). The CDR3 is CASSQMPSTDTQYF. CDR3 in DNA: TGTGCCAGCAGCCAAATGCCAAGCACAGATACGCAGTATTTT.

The V and J genes are TRBV19 and TRBJ2-3; 15 nucleotides agree with TRBD2. J was trimmed by 3 bases and V by 4 bases; bases with no gene match: 8. The germline CDR1 and CDR2 sequences are LNHDA and SQIVND (reference sequence). This CDR3 has 18 amino acids. CDR3 nucleotides: TGTGCCAGTAGTAGATGGACTAGCGGGAGGGCCGGAACAGATACGCAGTATTTT. This gives the protein CASSRWTSGRAGTDTQYF.

This clonotype was counted a few times. The chain employs TRBV5-6 and TRBJ2-1; 13 nucleotides match TRBD2. Trimming at V came to 1 base and at J to 2 bases, leaving 6 bases not matched to a gene. CDR1 and CDR2 from the germline V gene are SGHDT and YYEEEE. The CDR3 is 18 residues long. CDR3 protein: CASSLRTSGRGTYNEQFF. The CDR3 DNA is TGTGCCAGCAGCTTGAGGACTAGCGGGAGAGGGACCTACAATGAGCAGTTCTTC.

In the case of this clonotype: A read error may account for a junction end that differs from germline. The chain links TRBV2 to TRBJ1-4; 9 nucleotides align to TRBD1. CDR1 and CDR2 (germline): SNHLY, FYNNEI. The length of the CDR3 is 15 residues. The CDR3 loop reads CASSSTGGWGEKLFF. In nucleotides, the CDR3 is TGTGCCAGCAGTTCTACAGGGGGCTGGGGCGAAAAGCTGTTTTTT. Based on the CDR3 plus reference TRBV2 and TRBJ1-4, the full variable domain is EPEVTQTPSHQVTQMGQEVILRCVPISNHLYFYWYRQILGQKVEFLVSFYNNEISEKSEIFDDQFSVERPDGSNFTLKIRSTKLEDSAMYFCASSSTGGWGEKLFFGSGTQLSVL.

This rearrangement joins TRBV19 to TRBJ2-4, with D perhaps TRBD1 (6 bases). Germline V gene sequence: CDR1 LNHDA, CDR2 SQIVND (reference sequence). The ends were cut back, 4 bases at V and 6 bases at J, with 16 bases in the middle. The CDR3 has 15 residues. Written as DNA, the CDR3 is TGTGCCAGTAGTAGATCAGGGGAGACAGGAAACATTCAGTACTTC. It encodes CASSRSGETGNIQYF.

The chain has TRBV7-9 and TRBJ2-3; no reliable D call. Deletions cut 6 bases from V and 5 bases from J, with 9 bases between. The CDR3 runs 12 residues. Germline loops: CDR1 SEHNR, CDR2 FQNEAQ (reference sequence). The CDR3 nucleotides read TGTGCCAGCAGAGGCGTCAGAGATACGCAGTATTTT. It is translated as CASRGVRDTQYF.

This clonotype appeared many times. The rearrangement links TRBV27 to TRBJ1-1, with D hard to call. CDR1 MNHEY and CDR2 SMNVEV come from the germline V gene (reference sequence). Trimming took 5 bases from V and 1 from J, leaving 8 bases between them. The CDR3 covers 13 residues. DNA of the CDR3: TGTGCCAGCAGTAGAGGGAGGAACACTGAAGCTTTCTTT. Translation: CASSRGRNTEAFF.

This clonotype was seen many times. The chain combines TRBV27 with TRBJ1-5, with D unresolved. V lost 3 bases to trimming and J lost 1 base, with 7 bases between them. This CDR3 is built from 14 residues. CDR1 is MNHEY, CDR2 SMNVEV, per germline (reference sequence). The CDR3 is CASSFGRSNQPQHF. In DNA, the CDR3 is TGTGCCAGCAGTTTTGGCCGAAGCAATCAGCCCCAGCATTTT.

About this clonotype itself: This may be a read error: a much more frequent sequence differs by one nucleotide. This chain links TRBV2 with TRBJ2-1; D may be TRBD1 (5 bases). The V and J ends lost 4 bases and 4 bases respectively, with 17 bases between them. The CDR3 is 16 residues long. Germline values: CDR1 SNHLY, CDR2 FYNNEI. The CDR3 coding sequence is TGTGCCAGCAGTGGAGCGCTTAAGGGGCGGTACAATGAGCAGTTCTTC. Amino acid sequence: CASSGALKGRYNEQFF.

This sequence joins TRBV6-5 and TRBJ2-1; TRBD2 might be the D (7 bases). V gave up 5 bases and J gave up 0 bases, with 17 bases separating them. There are 17 residues in the CDR3. Germline CDR1 reads MNHEY; CDR2 reads SVGAGI. The CDR3 nucleotides read TGTGCCAGCAGTCCACTCGGGGGGCGTTCCTCCTACAATGAGCAGTTCTTC. Its protein product is CASSPLGGRSSYNEQFF.

This chain links TRBV2 with TRBJ2-7; weak D call: TRBD2 (6 bases). The V end lost 8 bases, the J end lost 2 bases, and 22 bases lay between the germline ends. The length of the CDR3 is 16 residues. CDR1 and CDR2 (germline): SNHLY, FYNNEI. The DNA for the CDR3 is TGTGCCAGCGGCTATAACGGGCGGGGCTACCCCTACGAGCAGTACTTC. Translation: CASGYNGRGYPYEQYF.

This clonotype came up many times. The chain links TRBV12-3 or TRBV12-4 to TRBJ2-1; D gene uncertain. The CDR3 totals 16 residues. Trimming removed 2 bases at V and 0 bases at J, with 11 bases between. This CDR3 is CASSLRALSSYNEQFF. As DNA, the CDR3 is TGTGCCAGCAGTTTACGGGCCCTGAGCTCCTACAATGAGCAGTTCTTC.

This clonotype has a handful of counts. The gene calls are TRBV7-2 and TRBJ1-2; no clear D gene. The CDR3 contains 15 residues. The germline CDR1 and CDR2 sequences are SGHTA and FQGNSA. V was cut by 1 base and J by 4 bases, with 13 bases left in between. CDR3 region: CASSLVGRGSYGYTF. Here the CDR3 DNA reads TGTGCCAGCAGCTTAGTCGGCAGAGGTTCCTATGGCTACACCTTC.

The chain's CDR3 is CASSGTSVLKNIQYF. CDR3 sequence (DNA): TGTGCCAGCAGTGGAACTAGCGTCCTCAAAAACATTCAGTACTTC. The rearrangement links TRBV2 to TRBJ2-4; 7 bases fit TRBD2. V lost 4 bases to trimming and J lost 3 bases; unmatched junction nucleotides: 6. The CDR3 has 15 residues. Per the germline V gene, CDR1 is SNHLY and CDR2 is FYNNEI.

A few counts support this clonotype. The CDR3 spells CAISESLPQGNYGYTF. CDR3 nucleotide sequence: TGTGCCATCAGTGAGAGTCTTCCTCAGGGTAACTATGGCTACACCTTC. This chain links TRBV10-3 with TRBJ1-2; possibly TRBD1 for D (5 bases). V lost 2 bases to trimming and J lost 1 base, with 14 bases between them. The CDR3 contains 16 residues. In germline, CDR1 is ENHRY, CDR2 SYGVKD.